This T cell receptor (beta chain) was sequenced for a study of T cells in women clearing cervical HPV infection. About the research overall: Case blood was drawn when the lesion was first found; control blood after infection became undetectable. Study results and limitations: It is unknown whether associations predate infection; no effector/memory or HPV-specific sorting.

immunoSEQ multiplex PCR used an average of around 1,100 ng genomic DNA. Sequencing was performed with immunoSEQ multiplex PCR; in TCRdb, only in-frame clones are kept and a portion is missing. The clone table shows roughly 14,000 clones, with the ten largest holding around 21%. Points on this clone: What it binds is not known. The missing CDR3 end, 3 residues past where the read stops, is filled in from the germline J gene.

From germline, CDR1 is SGHNT and CDR2 YYREEE (reference sequence). This CDR3 contains 13 residues. Trimming took off 4 bases at V and 4 bases at J, with 9 bases between the two ends. This chain connects TRBV5-4 to TRBJ1-5, with TRBD1 as a possible D gene (6 bases). The sequenced material came from blood buffy coat. The origin of this receptor is a woman between 18 and 75 years old with a cervical HPV16 infection that either progressed to CIN3+ or cleared (not recorded which). The DNA read from the CDR3 is TGTGCCAGCAGCCTAGGACAGAATCAGCCC. Translated, it gives CASSLGQNQP. The whole CDR3 protein reads CASSLGQNQPQHF. Full variable domain (outside the CDR3, taken from reference TRBV5-4 and TRBJ1-5): ETGVTQSPTHLIKTRGQQVTLRCSSQSGHNTVSWYQQALGQGPQFIFQYYREEENGRGNFPPRFSGLQFPNYSSELNVNALELDDSALYLCASSLGQNQPQHFGDGTRLSIL.